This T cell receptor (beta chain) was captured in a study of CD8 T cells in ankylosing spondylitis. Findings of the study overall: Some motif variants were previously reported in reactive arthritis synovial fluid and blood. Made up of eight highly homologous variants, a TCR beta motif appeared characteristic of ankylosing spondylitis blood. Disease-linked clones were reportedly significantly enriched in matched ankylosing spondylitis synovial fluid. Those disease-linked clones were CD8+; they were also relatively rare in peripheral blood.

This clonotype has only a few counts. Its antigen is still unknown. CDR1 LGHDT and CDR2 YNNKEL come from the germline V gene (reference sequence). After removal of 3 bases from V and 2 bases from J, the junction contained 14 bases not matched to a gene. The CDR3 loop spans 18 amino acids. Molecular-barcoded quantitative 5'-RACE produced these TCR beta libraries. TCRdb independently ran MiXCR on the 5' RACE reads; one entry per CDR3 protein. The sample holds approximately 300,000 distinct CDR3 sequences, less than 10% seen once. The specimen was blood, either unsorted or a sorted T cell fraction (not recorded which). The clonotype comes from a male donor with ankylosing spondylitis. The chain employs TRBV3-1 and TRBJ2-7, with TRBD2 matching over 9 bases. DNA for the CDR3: TGTGCCAGCAGCCATGGCCAAGGAGCGGGAGGTTATGCCTACGAGCAGTACTTC. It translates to CASSHGQGAGGYAYEQYF.